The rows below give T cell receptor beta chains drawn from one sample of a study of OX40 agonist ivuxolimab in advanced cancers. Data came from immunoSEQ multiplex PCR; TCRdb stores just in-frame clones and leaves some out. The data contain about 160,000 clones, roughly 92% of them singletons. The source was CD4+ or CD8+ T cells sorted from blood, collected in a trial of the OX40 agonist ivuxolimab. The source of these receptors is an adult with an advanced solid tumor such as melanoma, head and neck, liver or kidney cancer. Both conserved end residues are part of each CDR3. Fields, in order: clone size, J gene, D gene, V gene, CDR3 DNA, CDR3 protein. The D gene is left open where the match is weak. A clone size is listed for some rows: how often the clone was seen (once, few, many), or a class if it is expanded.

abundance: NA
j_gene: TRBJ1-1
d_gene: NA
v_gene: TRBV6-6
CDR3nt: TGTGCCAGCAGTTACGTGGCCGGAAGCTACACTGAAGCTTTCTTT
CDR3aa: CASSYVAGSYTEAFF

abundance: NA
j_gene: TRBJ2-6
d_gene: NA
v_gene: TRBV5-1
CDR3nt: TGCGCCAGCAGCAACCATCCGGGGGTTTCCGGGGCCAACGTCCTGACTTTC
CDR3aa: CASSNHPGVSGANVLTF

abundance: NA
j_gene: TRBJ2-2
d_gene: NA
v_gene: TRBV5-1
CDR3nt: TGCGCCAGCAGCTTGGAGCCGCACGGGGGATCCGGGGAGCTGTTTTTT
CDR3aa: CASSLEPHGGSGELFF

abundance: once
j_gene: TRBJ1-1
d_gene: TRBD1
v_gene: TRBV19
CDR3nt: TGTGCCAGTACCCGGTCTTCGACAGGGAGGCGGGTGAACACTGAAGCTTTCTTT
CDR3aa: CASTRSSTGRRVNTEAFF

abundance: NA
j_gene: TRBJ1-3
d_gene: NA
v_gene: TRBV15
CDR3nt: TGTGCCACCAGCAGAGATCGGCAGCTAAATGGAAACACCATATATTTT
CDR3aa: CATSRDRQLNGNTIYF

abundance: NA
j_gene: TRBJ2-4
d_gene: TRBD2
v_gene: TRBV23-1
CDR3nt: TGCGCCAGCAGTCATGATGCTAGCGGAGGTTTGGGCAAAAACATTCAGTACTTC
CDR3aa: CASSHDASGGLGKNIQYF

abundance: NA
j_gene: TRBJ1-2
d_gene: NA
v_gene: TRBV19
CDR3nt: TGTGCCAGTAGTATAGATTCGGCAGGGCGCTATGGCTACACCTTC
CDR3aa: CASSIDSAGRYGYTF

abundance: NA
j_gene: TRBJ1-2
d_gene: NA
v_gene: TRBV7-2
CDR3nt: TGTGCCAGCAGCTTAGACGGGCAGCGCTATGGCTACACCTTC
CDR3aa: CASSLDGQRYGYTF

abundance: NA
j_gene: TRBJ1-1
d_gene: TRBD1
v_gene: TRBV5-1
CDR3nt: TGCGCCAGCAGCGGAGGACAGGGGCTAGGGACTGAAGCTTTCTTT
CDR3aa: CASSGGQGLGTEAFF

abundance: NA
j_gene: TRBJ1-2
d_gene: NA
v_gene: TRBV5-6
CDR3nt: TGTGCCAGCAGCTTGGAAGGAGGGTGGGGCTATGGCTACACCTTC
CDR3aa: CASSLEGGWGYGYTF

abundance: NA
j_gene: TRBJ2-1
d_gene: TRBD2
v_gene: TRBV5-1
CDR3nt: TGCGCCAGCAGCCTGACTAGCGGAGAGCAGTTCTTC
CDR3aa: CASSLTSGEQFF

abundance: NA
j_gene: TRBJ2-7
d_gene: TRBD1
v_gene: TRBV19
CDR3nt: TGTGCCAGTAGTCCCCTCGTGGACAGGGGGTACGAGCAGTACTTC
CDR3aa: CASSPLVDRGYEQYF

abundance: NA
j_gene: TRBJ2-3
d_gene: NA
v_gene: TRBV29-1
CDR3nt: TGCAGCGTTGAGGGAGGACAGGTCACAGATACGCAGTATTTT
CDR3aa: CSVEGGQVTDTQYF

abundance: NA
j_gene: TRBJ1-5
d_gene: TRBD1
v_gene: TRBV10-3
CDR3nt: TGTGCCATCAGTCCGGGACAGGCCAATCAGCCCCAGCATTTT
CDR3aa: CAISPGQANQPQHF

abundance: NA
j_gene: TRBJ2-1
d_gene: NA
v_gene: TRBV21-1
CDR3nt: TGTGCCAGCAGCAAAGCCCCCCGGACAGGGGGCGGTGAGCAGTTCTTC
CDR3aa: CASSKAPRTGGGEQFF

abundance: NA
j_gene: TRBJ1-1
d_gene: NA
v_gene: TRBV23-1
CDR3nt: TGCGCCAGCGCCCAAAAAGGGTCTGAAGCTTTCTTT
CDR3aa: CASAQKGSEAFF

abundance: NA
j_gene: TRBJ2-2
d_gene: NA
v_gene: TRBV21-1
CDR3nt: TGTGCCAGCAGCTGCACGATATGGAGAATCACCGGGGAGCTGTTTTTT
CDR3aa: CASSCTIWRITGELFF

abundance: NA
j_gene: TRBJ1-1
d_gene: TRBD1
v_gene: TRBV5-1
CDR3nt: TGCGCCAGCCTGAACGGGACAGGGGGCTTGACTGAAGCTTTCTTT
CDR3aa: CASLNGTGGLTEAFF

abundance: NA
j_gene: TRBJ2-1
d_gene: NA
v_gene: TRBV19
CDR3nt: TGTGCCAGTAGTATCCGATCTTTCGAGGCGGCTTACAATGAGCAGTTCTTC
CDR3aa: CASSIRSFEAAYNEQFF

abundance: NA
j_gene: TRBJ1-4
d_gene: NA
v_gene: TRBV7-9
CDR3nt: TGCTCGGGGCAGGCTGCAACTAATGAAAAACTGTTTTTT
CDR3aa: CSGQAATNEKLFF

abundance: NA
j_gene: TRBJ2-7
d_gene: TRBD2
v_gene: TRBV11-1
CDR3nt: TGTGCCAGCAGCTTTAGCGGGCCCACCTACGAGCAGTACTTC
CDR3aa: CASSFSGPTYEQYF

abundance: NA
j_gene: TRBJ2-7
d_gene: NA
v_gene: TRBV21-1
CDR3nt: TGTGCCACTCCTCGGACAGGGCGGTCCTACGAGCAGTACTTC
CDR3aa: CATPRTGRSYEQYF

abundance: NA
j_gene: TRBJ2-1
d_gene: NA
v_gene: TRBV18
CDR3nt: TGTGCCAGCTCACCAATGGTAACAGAGCACAATGAGCAGTTCTTC
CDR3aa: CASSPMVTEHNEQFF

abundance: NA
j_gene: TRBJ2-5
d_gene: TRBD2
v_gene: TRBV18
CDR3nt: TGTGCCAGCTCACCGAGTCCGTTAGCGGGGAAAAATGAGACCCAGTACTTC
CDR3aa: CASSPSPLAGKNETQYF

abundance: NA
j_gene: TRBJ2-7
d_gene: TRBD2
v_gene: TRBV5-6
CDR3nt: TGTGCCAGCAGCTTGTTTGGCGGGAGTAATTTCTACGAGCAGTACTTC
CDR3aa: CASSLFGGSNFYEQYF

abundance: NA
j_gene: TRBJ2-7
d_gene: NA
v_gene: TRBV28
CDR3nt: TGTGCCAGCAAATGGGACACAAACTCCTACGAGCAGTACTTC
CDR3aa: CASKWDTNSYEQYF

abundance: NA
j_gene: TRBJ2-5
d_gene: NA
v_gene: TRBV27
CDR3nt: TGTGCCAGCAGTTTCCGGGGGGCTTCCCAAGAGACCCAGTACTTC
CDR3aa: CASSFRGASQETQYF

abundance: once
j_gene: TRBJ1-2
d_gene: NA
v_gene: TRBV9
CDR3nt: TGTGCCAGCAGCGCCCACGTGGGGGCCCACTATGGCTACACCTTC
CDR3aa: CASSAHVGAHYGYTF

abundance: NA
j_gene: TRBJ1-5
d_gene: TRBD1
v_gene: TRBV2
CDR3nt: TGTGCCAGCAGTGACCCGGGACAGGGGGGTAATCAGCCCCAGCATTTT
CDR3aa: CASSDPGQGGNQPQHF

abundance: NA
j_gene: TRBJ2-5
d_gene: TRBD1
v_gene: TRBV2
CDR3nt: TGTGCCAGCAGTTACGACAGGGCCACAGAGACCCAGTACTTC
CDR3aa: CASSYDRATETQYF

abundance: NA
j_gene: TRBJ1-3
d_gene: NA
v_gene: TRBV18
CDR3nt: TGTGCCAGCTCACCACCAGGGGAAGTAGCTGGAAACACCATATATTTT
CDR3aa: CASSPPGEVAGNTIYF

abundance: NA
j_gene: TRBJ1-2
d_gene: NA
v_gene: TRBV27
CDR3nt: TGTGCCAGCAGTTTAATACAGGGAGATGGCTACACCTTC
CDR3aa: CASSLIQGDGYTF

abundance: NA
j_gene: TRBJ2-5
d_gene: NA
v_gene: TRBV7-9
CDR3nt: TGTGCCAGCAGCTTAACCGACAGGACACCCCTTGGGGAGACCCAGTACTTC
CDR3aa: CASSLTDRTPLGETQYF

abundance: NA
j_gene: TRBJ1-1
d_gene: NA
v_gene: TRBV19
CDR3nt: TGTGCCACCTCCCGGGAACAGTCGGAAGCTTTCTTT
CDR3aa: CATSREQSEAFF

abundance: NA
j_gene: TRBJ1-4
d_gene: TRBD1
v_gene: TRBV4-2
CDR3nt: TGTGCCAGCAGCCAAGGGGTGACAGGGTACGAAAAACTGTTTTTT
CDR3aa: CASSQGVTGYEKLFF

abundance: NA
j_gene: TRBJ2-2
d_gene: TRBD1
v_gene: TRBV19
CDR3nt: TGTGCCAGTCAATCCGGGACAGGGCTTACCGGGGAGCTGTTTTTT
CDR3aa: CASQSGTGLTGELFF

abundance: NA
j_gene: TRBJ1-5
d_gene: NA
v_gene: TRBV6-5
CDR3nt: TGTGCCAGCAGTTACTCGAGGTGGGGTTCCAATCAGCCCCAGCATTTT
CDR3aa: CASSYSRWGSNQPQHF

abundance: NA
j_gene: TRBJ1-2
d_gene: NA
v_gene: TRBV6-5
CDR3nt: TGTGCCAGCACTACCGATGGCTACACCTTC
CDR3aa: CASTTDGYTF

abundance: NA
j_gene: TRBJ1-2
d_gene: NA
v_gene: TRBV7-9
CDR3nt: TGTGCCAGCAGCCCGAGGCAGGTAGACTATGGCTACACCTTC
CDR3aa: CASSPRQVDYGYTF

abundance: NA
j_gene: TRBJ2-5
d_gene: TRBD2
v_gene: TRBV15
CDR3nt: TGTGCCACGACTAGCGGGGGGCAAGAGACCCAGTACTTC
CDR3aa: CATTSGGQETQYF